One and the same sample provided the 17 T cell receptor beta chains below, sequenced in a study of cytomegalovirus exposure and HLA in healthy donors (dated by TCRdb to about 2017). The method was the immunoSEQ multiplex PCR assay. For the multiplex PCR, a mixture combining 60 forward primers for TCR Vbeta segments and 13 reverse primers for TCR Jbeta segments was used. What TCRdb holds here is the immuneACCESS table cut down to in-frame rearrangements. Part of the clones is not present; checked against another copy, under half of the missing clones reflect an unresolved V gene, and the others are unexplained. A total of over 100,000 clones appear in this sample, over 75% of them only once. The ten largest clones capture roughly 5% of the sample. The specimen was PBMCs. The receptors originated from a man aged 55-75 years in good health and CMV-seropositive.

Remarks on this clone: Germline and junction disagree at one end, which may indicate a read error. The rearrangement links TRBV5-1 to TRBJ2-7, with D perhaps TRBD1 (5 bases). The CDR3 contains 16 residues. Germline lookup yields CDR1 SGHRS and CDR2 YFSETQ. The CDR3 DNA sequence: TGCGCCAGCAGCGCCGCTACAGGTTCTATCTCCGACGAGCAGTACTTC. Its protein is CASSAATGSISDEQYF. Supplemented by reference TRBV5-1 and TRBJ2-7, the full variable domain reads KAGVTQTPRYLIKTRGQQVTLSCSPISGHRSVSWYQQTPGQGLQFLFEYFSETQRNKGNFPGRFSGRQFSNSRSEMNVSTLELGDSALYLCASSAATGSISDEQYFGPGTRLTVT.

The chain carries TRBV7-3 and TRBJ1-5, with D unresolved. V was trimmed by 5 bases and J by 2 bases, leaving 7 bases between them. CDR3 size: 13 residues. Germline assignment: CDR1 SGHTA and CDR2 FQGTGA. The CDR3 DNA follows: TGTGCCAGCAGCCTGGGCCGCAATCAGCCCCAGCATTTT. As protein: CASSLGRNQPQHF.

The gene calls are TRBV4-1 and TRBJ1-4; 9 nucleotides agree with TRBD1. The germline V gene has CDR1 MGHRA and CDR2 YSYEKL. V shed 4 bases, J shed 4 bases, and the junction held 7 bases outside the gene matches. CDR3 length: 16 residues. The DNA for the CDR3 is TGCGCCAGCAGCCCATCCCCGGGACAGGGTAATGAAAAACTGTTTTTT. Residues: CASSPSPGQGNEKLFF.

This rearrangement joins TRBV27 to TRBJ2-5; D possibly corresponds to TRBD2 (6 bases). Gene TRBJ2-7 matches the end of the DNA better, so the J call may be wrong. CDR1 and CDR2 from the germline V gene are MNHEY and SMNVEV (reference sequence). This CDR3 region has 13 residues. The CDR3 here is CASTTAGTHEQYF. CDR3 coding DNA: TGTGCCAGCACCACCGCGGGGACCCACGAGCAGTACTTC.

The chain links TRBV7-6 to TRBJ2-2; D perhaps matches TRBD2 (7 bases). The germline gives CDR1 SGHVS, CDR2 FNYEAQ. V was cut by 4 bases and J by 2 bases, with 17 bases left in between. There are 17 residues in the CDR3. CDR3 bases: TGTGCCAGCAGCTCGAACCTAGGGGGGGGTAACACCGGGGAGCTGTTTTTT. Protein product: CASSSNLGGGNTGELFF.

Worth noting for this clone: The junction departs from germline at one end; a sequencing error may be responsible. The chain couples TRBV7-9 to TRBJ2-7; D is possibly TRBD2 (5 bases). This CDR3 region has 12 residues. Germline V gene sequence: CDR1 SEHNR, CDR2 FQNEAQ (reference sequence). The CDR3 protein is CSSGGRSYEQYF. In nucleotides, the CDR3 is TGTTCCAGCGGAGGACGGAGCTACGAGCAGTACTTC.

The chain's CDR3 is CASSFRDNPYEQYF. Here the CDR3 DNA reads TGTGCCAGCAGTTTCCGGGACAACCCCTACGAGCAGTACTTC. The rearrangement uses TRBV28 and TRBJ2-7, with TRBD1 as a possible D gene (6 bases). The CDR3 contains 14 residues. V gave up 3 bases and J gave up 2 bases, with 11 bases separating them. In germline, CDR1 is MDHEN, CDR2 SYDVKM.

This clone was observed a few times. This rearrangement joins TRBV19 to TRBJ2-7; the D is unclear. Trimming shortened V by 3 bases and J by 0 bases, and 9 bases separated the two germline ends. Germline V CDR1 and CDR2: LNHDA, SQIVND (reference sequence). This CDR3 region has 14 residues. The CDR3 nucleotides are TGTGCCAGTAGTATGGGCAGCATCTCCTACGAGCAGTACTTC. Amino acids: CASSMGSISYEQYF. Variable domain in full (rest from reference TRBV19 and TRBJ2-7): DGGITQSPKYLFRKEGQNVTLSCEQNLNHDAMYWYRQDPGQGLRLIYYSQIVNDFQKGDIAEGYSVSREKKESFPLTVTSAQKNPTAFYLCASSMGSISYEQYFGPGTRLTVT.

The chain carries TRBV30 and TRBJ1-4, with 7 bases aligning to TRBD1. Germline V CDR1 and CDR2: GTSNPN, SVGIG (reference sequence). J lost 4 bases, V lost 5 bases, and 4 bases had no gene match. The CDR3 totals 13 residues. The CDR3 reads CAWRGQLNEKLFF. The DNA of the CDR3 is TGTGCCTGGCGGGGACAGCTTAATGAAAAACTGTTTTTT.

This clone was detected once. The chain combines TRBV29-1 with TRBJ2-3, with 9 bases aligning to TRBD2. Germline trimming cut 7 bases from V and 4 bases from J; bases unmatched to any gene: 3. Germline values: CDR1 SQVTM, CDR2 ANQGSEA. The CDR3 consists of 12 residues. CDR3 bases: TGCAGCGGCGGGGGGGATTCAGATACGCAGTATTTT. Residues: CSGGGDSDTQYF.

The chain links TRBV19 to TRBJ2-5, with TRBD1 identical over 10 bases. V lost 5 bases to trimming and J lost 6 bases; unmatched junction nucleotides: 6. CDR1 is LNHDA and CDR2 is SQIVND in the germline V gene (reference sequence). The CDR3 length is 14 residues. Here the CDR3 reads CASSVRDRGQTQYF. The CDR3 bases are TGTGCCAGTAGTGTCCGGGACAGGGGACAGACCCAGTACTTC.

The chain uses TRBV19 and TRBJ1-2, with D possibly being TRBD1 (5 bases). Looked up from germline, CDR1 is LNHDA and CDR2 is SQIVND (reference sequence). With 3 bases removed from V and 8 bases from J, the gap between germline ends came to 10 bases. The CDR3 extends over 12 amino acids. The CDR3 is CASSIGGGGYTF. CDR3 coding DNA: TGTGCCAGTAGTATCGGCGGGGGAGGCTACACCTTC.

This chain connects TRBV5-4 to TRBJ2-6, with D possibly matching TRBD2 (5 bases). Trimming cost V 0 bases and J 2 bases, with 6 bases left between them. Germline V gene data show CDR1 as SGHNT and CDR2 as YYREEE (reference sequence). This CDR3 region has 15 residues. The CDR3 DNA follows: TGTGCCAGCAGCTTGGCGGGGACTGGGGCCAACGTCCTGACTTTC. Its protein is CASSLAGTGANVLTF.

V gene TRBV5-1 combines with J gene TRBJ1-2; 11 positions agree with TRBD1. CDR3 size: 16 residues. With V trimmed by 2 bases and J by 3 bases, 6 bases remained unmatched. CDR1 is SGHRS, CDR2 YFSETQ, per germline. CDR3 sequence: CASSLSRDRGDYGYTF. The CDR3 DNA reads as TGCGCCAGCAGCTTATCGCGGGACAGGGGGGACTATGGCTACACCTTC.

The chain employs TRBV25-1 and TRBJ2-3, with 9 bases matching TRBD2. CDR3 size: 13 residues. CDR1 is MGHDK, CDR2 SYGVNS, per germline. V dropped 7 bases and J dropped 4; count of bases not matched to a gene: 3. CDR3 in DNA: TGTGCCAGCACGCGGGGGGGCTCAGATACGCAGTATTTT. This translates into CASTRGGSDTQYF. Based on the CDR3 plus reference TRBV25-1 and TRBJ2-3, the full variable domain is EADIYQTPRYLVIGTGKKITLECSQTMGHDKMYWYQQDPGMELHLIHYSYGVNSTEKGDLSSESTVSRIRTEHFPLTLESARPSHTSQYLCASTRGGSDTQYFGPGTRLTVL.

This chain joins TRBV6-5 and TRBJ2-1; no reliable D call. The CDR3 is 15 amino acids. Germline assignment: CDR1 MNHEY and CDR2 SVGAGI. Trimming left V 6 bases short and J 1 base short, with 13 bases between. In nucleotides, the CDR3 is TGTGCCAGCAGCCCCCTAGTCGCGTCCTACAATGAGCAGTTCTTC. It encodes CASSPLVASYNEQFF.

The J gene is TRBJ2-5, the V gene TRBV6-1; 9 bases match TRBD1. With 4 bases clipped from V and 4 bases from J, the junction kept 10 bases outside the gene matches. The CDR3 sequence is 16 residues long. Germline V gene data show CDR1 as MNHNS and CDR2 as SASEGT. The CDR3 coding sequence is TGTGCCAGCAGTGGGGGGACAGGGCGATCGACAGAGACCCAGTACTTC. Its protein product is CASSGGTGRSTETQYF.